Listed below are T cell receptor beta chains from one sample, sequenced in a study of blood T cell repertoires in COVID-19. Profiled with immunoSEQ multiplex PCR; TCRdb holds only in-frame clones, not every one. The sample includes approximately 140,000 clones, roughly 84% of them seen just once. What was sequenced was peripheral blood. Source of these receptors: an older woman with acute or convalescent COVID-19. The CDR3 runs from the conserved cysteine through the conserved F or W. A D gene is named only where the DNA matches it firmly. Clone size appears in some rows only: once, few, many, or a class for an expanded clone.

cdr3_length: 13; clone_size: NA; j_call: TRBJ1-5; v_call: TRBV7-2; d_call: NA; cdr3_nt: TGTGCCAGCAGCCCCGAGCGAAATCAGCCCCAGCATTTT; cdr3_aa: CASSPERNQPQHF
cdr3_length: 15; clone_size: NA; j_call: TRBJ2-5; v_call: TRBV24-1; d_call: TRBD1; cdr3_nt: TGTGCCACCAGTGACCCCCGACAGGGGAGGGAGACCCAGTACTTC; cdr3_aa: CATSDPRQGRETQYF
cdr3_length: 19; clone_size: NA; j_call: TRBJ2-3; v_call: TRBV6-1; d_call: TRBD2; cdr3_nt: TGTGCCAGCAGTGAAGGTTGGCTAGCGGGGGGCCGTGGCACAGATACGCAGTATTTT; cdr3_aa: CASSEGWLAGGRGTDTQYF
cdr3_length: 13; clone_size: NA; j_call: TRBJ2-1; v_call: TRBV2; d_call: TRBD2; cdr3_nt: TGTGCCAAGACTAGCGGGGGGGCAGATGAGCAGTTCTTC; cdr3_aa: CAKTSGGADEQFF
cdr3_length: 16; clone_size: once; j_call: TRBJ1-1; v_call: TRBV7-6; d_call: NA; cdr3_nt: TGTGCCAGCAGCTTAGGACCCCGGACAGTGAACACTGAAGCTTTCTTT; cdr3_aa: CASSLGPRTVNTEAFF
cdr3_length: 13; clone_size: NA; j_call: TRBJ1-5; v_call: TRBV2; d_call: NA; cdr3_nt: TGTGCCAGCACCCTCTTCCAGGGACAGCCCCAGCATTTT; cdr3_aa: CASTLFQGQPQHF
cdr3_length: 14; clone_size: NA; j_call: TRBJ2-7; v_call: TRBV11-3; d_call: TRBD1; cdr3_nt: TGTGCCAGCAGCTTACGGACAGGGGACTACGAGCAGTACTTC; cdr3_aa: CASSLRTGDYEQYF
cdr3_length: 15; clone_size: NA; j_call: TRBJ1-1; v_call: TRBV9; d_call: NA; cdr3_nt: TGTGCCAGCAGCGTAGAAGGGGCGGGGGTCACTGAAGCTTTCTTT; cdr3_aa: CASSVEGAGVTEAFF
cdr3_length: 15; clone_size: NA; j_call: TRBJ1-4; v_call: TRBV28; d_call: TRBD1; cdr3_nt: TGTGCCAGCAGTTTGGGTGGACAGGGCAATGAAAAACTGTTTTTT; cdr3_aa: CASSLGGQGNEKLFF
cdr3_length: 13; clone_size: NA; j_call: TRBJ2-7; v_call: TRBV5-6; d_call: NA; cdr3_nt: TGTGCCAGCAGCTCGGGGACAAACTACGAGCAGTACTTC; cdr3_aa: CASSSGTNYEQYF
cdr3_length: 15; clone_size: NA; j_call: TRBJ2-3; v_call: TRBV7-9; d_call: TRBD2; cdr3_nt: TGTGCCAGCAGCTCCGGGACTAGCGTCGCAGATACGCAGTATTTT; cdr3_aa: CASSSGTSVADTQYF
cdr3_length: 14; clone_size: NA; j_call: TRBJ2-3; v_call: TRBV27; d_call: NA; cdr3_nt: TGTGCCAGCAGCTTACAGGGCTACACAGATACGCAGTATTTT; cdr3_aa: CASSLQGYTDTQYF
cdr3_length: 19; clone_size: few; j_call: TRBJ1-6; v_call: TRBV27; d_call: TRBD1; cdr3_nt: TGTGCCAGCAGTTTAAGGCGGACAGGGGTTAGCTCCTATAATTCACCCCTCCACTTT; cdr3_aa: CASSLRRTGVSSYNSPLHF
cdr3_length: 15; clone_size: NA; j_call: TRBJ2-7; v_call: TRBV9; d_call: NA; cdr3_nt: TGTGCCAGCAGCGTAGACACAGGTAGGAACTACGAGCAGTACTTC; cdr3_aa: CASSVDTGRNYEQYF
cdr3_length: 18; clone_size: once; j_call: TRBJ2-1; v_call: TRBV4-2; d_call: TRBD2; cdr3_nt: TGTGCCAGCAGCCAAGATCCCGCTAGCGGGACATTGGGAAATGAGCAGTTCTTC; cdr3_aa: CASSQDPASGTLGNEQFF
cdr3_length: 13; clone_size: NA; j_call: TRBJ1-4; v_call: TRBV5-1; d_call: NA; cdr3_nt: TGCGCCAGCAGCTTTCAGTTTAATGAAAAACTGTTTTTT; cdr3_aa: CASSFQFNEKLFF
cdr3_length: 14; clone_size: NA; j_call: TRBJ2-7; v_call: TRBV3-1/TRBV3-2; d_call: TRBD1; cdr3_nt: TGTGCCAGCAGCTACGGGACAGGGGCCTACGAGCAGTACTTC; cdr3_aa: CASSYGTGAYEQYF
cdr3_length: 13; clone_size: NA; j_call: TRBJ2-3; v_call: TRBV7-9; d_call: TRBD2; cdr3_nt: TGTGCCAGCTCCCCGGGGGGGGGAGATACGCAGTATTTT; cdr3_aa: CASSPGGGDTQYF
cdr3_length: 16; clone_size: NA; j_call: TRBJ2-1; v_call: TRBV3-1/TRBV3-2; d_call: NA; cdr3_nt: TGTGCCAGCAGCCAAGAGGAGGGGCTAGGGTACAATGAGCAGTTCTTC; cdr3_aa: CASSQEEGLGYNEQFF
cdr3_length: 15; clone_size: NA; j_call: TRBJ1-1; v_call: TRBV11-2; d_call: TRBD1; cdr3_nt: TGTGCCAGCAGCCCCCAGGACAGGCAGAACACTGAAGCTTTCTTT; cdr3_aa: CASSPQDRQNTEAFF
cdr3_length: 15; clone_size: once; j_call: TRBJ1-1; v_call: TRBV3-1/TRBV3-2; d_call: NA; cdr3_nt: TGTGCCAGCAACGGCCTTTCGACAGGCTACACTGAAGCTTTCTTT; cdr3_aa: CASNGLSTGYTEAFF
cdr3_length: 16; clone_size: NA; j_call: TRBJ1-2; v_call: TRBV5-8; d_call: TRBD1; cdr3_nt: TGTGCCAGCAGCTTGACAGCAGGGGGCGGATGGTATGGCTACACCTTC; cdr3_aa: CASSLTAGGGWYGYTF
cdr3_length: 12; clone_size: NA; j_call: TRBJ1-1; v_call: TRBV6-5; d_call: NA; cdr3_nt: TGTGCCAGCAATCGGGGGGACACTGAAGCTTTCTTT; cdr3_aa: CASNRGDTEAFF
cdr3_length: 16; clone_size: NA; j_call: TRBJ2-1; v_call: TRBV19; d_call: NA; cdr3_nt: TGTGCCAGTAGTACCCGACTCCTACGTTCCAACAATGAGCAGTTCTTC; cdr3_aa: CASSTRLLRSNNEQFF
cdr3_length: 17; clone_size: NA; j_call: TRBJ1-5; v_call: TRBV28; d_call: NA; cdr3_nt: TGTGCCAGCAGTCCCCTGGTCGGGGGGTTTGGCAATCAGCCCCAGCATTTT; cdr3_aa: CASSPLVGGFGNQPQHF
cdr3_length: 17; clone_size: NA; j_call: TRBJ2-5; v_call: TRBV5-4; d_call: NA; cdr3_nt: TGTGCCAGCAGCTTGGATCGGAGGCCACGGGGTACGGAGACCCAGTACTTC; cdr3_aa: CASSLDRRPRGTETQYF
cdr3_length: 18; clone_size: NA; j_call: TRBJ2-2; v_call: TRBV4-2; d_call: TRBD2; cdr3_nt: TGTGCCAGCAGCCAAGAACTAGCGGGGGGAACGAACACCGGGGAGCTGTTTTTT; cdr3_aa: CASSQELAGGTNTGELFF
cdr3_length: 15; clone_size: NA; j_call: TRBJ1-2; v_call: TRBV30; d_call: NA; cdr3_nt: TGTGCCTGGAGTGTAAGAGGCCGGGAAGAGTATGGCTACACCTTC; cdr3_aa: CAWSVRGREEYGYTF
cdr3_length: 15; clone_size: NA; j_call: TRBJ1-1; v_call: TRBV7-6; d_call: NA; cdr3_nt: TGTGCCAGCAGCCACTCCAGGAGGGACGGGACTGAAGCTTTCTTT; cdr3_aa: CASSHSRRDGTEAFF
cdr3_length: 13; clone_size: few; j_call: TRBJ1-2; v_call: TRBV5-1; d_call: NA; cdr3_nt: TGCGCCAGCAGCCGAACCCCGGAGGGAGGCTACACCTTC; cdr3_aa: CASSRTPEGGYTF
cdr3_length: 16; clone_size: NA; j_call: TRBJ1-6; v_call: TRBV6-2/TRBV6-3; d_call: TRBD1; cdr3_nt: TGTGCCAGCAGTTACGGACAGGAGATCTATAATTCACCCCTCCACTTT; cdr3_aa: CASSYGQEIYNSPLHF
cdr3_length: 16; clone_size: once; j_call: TRBJ1-5; v_call: TRBV19; d_call: NA; cdr3_nt: TGTGCCAGTAGTAATGATCAGGGCCTCGGCAATCAGCCCCAGCATTTT; cdr3_aa: CASSNDQGLGNQPQHF